This T cell receptor (beta chain) was sequenced for a study of response to subunit inactivated influenza vaccine. This clonotype was seen only a few times. MiXCR, run by TCRdb on the RT-PCR reads, gives a single entry per CDR3 protein. The table records under 950,000 distinct CDR3 sequences, 21% of them present only once. The CDR3 sequence is 14 residues long. V lost 0 bases and J 5 bases, leaving 10 bases between the germline ends. CDR1 is SGHTA, CDR2 FQGNSA, per germline. This chain joins TRBV7-2 and TRBJ2-5; a weak D match, TRBD1 (6 bases). The specimen was PBMCs from blood, collected 4 to 6 days after vaccination. The clonotype originates from a man between 45 and 60 years old who received an inactivated influenza vaccine. The CDR3 loop reads CASSLANRVETQYF. The CDR3 bases are TGTGCCAGCAGCTTAGCAAACAGGGTCGAGACCCAGTACTTC.